This paragraph covers one T cell receptor beta chain sequence. Its specificity is unknown. In making TCR beta libraries, quantitative 5'-RACE with molecular barcodes was used. TCRdb re-analysed the 5' RACE reads in MiXCR, keeping a single row per CDR3 protein. The sample holds about 450,000 distinct CDR3 sequences, roughly a quarter seen once. The data stem from a study of CD8 T cells in ankylosing spondylitis. The CDR3 extends over 14 amino acids. V was clipped by 5 bases and J by 6 bases, with 17 bases between them. Germline V gene data show CDR1 as SQVTM and CDR2 as ANQGSEA. Study results and caveats: CD8+ by phenotype, disease-linked clones were relatively rare in peripheral blood. Certain motif variants had earlier appeared in reactive arthritis synovial fluid and blood. It appeared that ankylosing spondylitis blood was characterized by a TCR beta motif of several highly homologous variants. Clones tied to disease were said to be significantly enriched in matched ankylosing spondylitis synovial fluid.

This sequence was found in a male donor with ankylosing spondylitis. V is TRBV29-1 and J is TRBJ2-1, with D perhaps matching TRBD1 (6 bases). The sequencing sample was made of blood, either unsorted or a sorted T cell fraction (not recorded which). CDR3 in DNA: TGCAGCGTTCAAATCTATAGACAGGTCAATGAGCAGTTCTTC. Translated, it gives CSVQIYRQVNEQFF.